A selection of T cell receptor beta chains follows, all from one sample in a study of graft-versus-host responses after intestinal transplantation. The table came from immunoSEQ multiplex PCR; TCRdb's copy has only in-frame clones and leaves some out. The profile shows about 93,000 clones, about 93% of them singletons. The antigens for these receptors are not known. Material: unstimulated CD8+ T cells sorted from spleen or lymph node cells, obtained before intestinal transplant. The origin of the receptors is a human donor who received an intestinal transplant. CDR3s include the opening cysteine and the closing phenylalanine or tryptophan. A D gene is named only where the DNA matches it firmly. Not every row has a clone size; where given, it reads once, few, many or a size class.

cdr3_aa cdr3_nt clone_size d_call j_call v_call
CASSPILGRGDGYTF TGCGCCAGCAGCCCGATCCTAGGACGGGGGGATGGCTACACCTTC - - TRBJ1-2 TRBV4-1
CASSESRGEGYEQYF TGCGCCAGCAGTGAGTCACGCGGTGAGGGTTACGAGCAGTACTTC - - TRBJ2-7 TRBV10-2
CASTYFTGAGGGYTF TGTGCCAGCACCTACTTCACCGGGGCGGGAGGCGGCTACACCTTC once - TRBJ1-2 TRBV6-6
CASSPRTGAPNTEAFF TGTGCCAGCAGCCCACGGACAGGGGCCCCGAACACTGAAGCTTTCTTT once TRBD1 TRBJ1-1 TRBV11-3
CASSELRGYEQYF TGTGCCAGCAGTGAGTTAAGGGGGTACGAGCAGTACTTC - - TRBJ2-7 TRBV2
CAWSAGTGSGNTIYF TGTGCCTGGAGTGCCGGGACAGGGTCTGGAAACACCATATATTTT - TRBD1 TRBJ1-3 TRBV30
CASSLWDRAHEKLFF TGTGCCAGCAGCTTATGGGACAGGGCCCATGAAAAACTGTTTTTT - TRBD1 TRBJ1-4 TRBV7-6
CASSFPGDEQYF TGTGCCAGCAGTTTTCCCGGGGACGAGCAGTACTTC - - TRBJ2-7 TRBV27
CASSHDREVDEQFF TGCGCCAGCAGCCACGACAGGGAGGTGGATGAGCAGTTCTTC once - TRBJ2-1 TRBV4-1
CASSPINQALAEGETQYF TGCGCCAGCAGCCCGATCAACCAGGCACTAGCGGAGGGAGAGACCCAGTACTTC - TRBD2 TRBJ2-5 TRBV4-1
CASRKGQGVNTEAFF TGTGCCAGCAGAAAGGGACAGGGAGTGAACACTGAAGCTTTCTTT - TRBD1 TRBJ1-1 TRBV25-1
CASSMGTSGSYEQYF TGTGCCAGCAGTATGGGGACTAGCGGGTCCTACGAGCAGTACTTC - TRBD2 TRBJ2-7 TRBV27
CASSKRETPYEQYF TGTGCCAGCAGTAAGCGGGAGACTCCCTACGAGCAGTACTTC - TRBD2 TRBJ2-7 TRBV27
CAWSTGAAYEQYF TGTGCCTGGAGTACAGGCGCGGCCTACGAGCAGTACTTC once - TRBJ2-7 TRBV30
CASSSYGGSNQPQHF TGCGCCAGCAGCTCGTACGGGGGAAGCAATCAGCCCCAGCATTTT once - TRBJ1-5 TRBV5-1
CASSAQGQIYEQYF TGTGCCAGTAGTGCCCAGGGACAGATCTACGAGCAGTACTTC - TRBD1 TRBJ2-7 TRBV19
CSVDFYGGTGELFF TGCAGCGTTGATTTTTACGGCGGCACCGGGGAGCTGTTTTTT - - TRBJ2-2 TRBV29-1
CASSLAGTSGSYNEQFF TGTGCCAGCAGCTTAGCGGGGACTAGCGGGAGTTACAATGAGCAGTTCTTC - TRBD2 TRBJ2-1 TRBV7-9
CASGTGVYEQYF TGTGCCAGCGGGACAGGGGTCTACGAGCAGTACTTC - TRBD1 TRBJ2-7 TRBV27
CASSLSSRDYYNEQFF TGTGCCAGCAGCTTATCATCTCGGGACTACTACAATGAGCAGTTCTTC - TRBD2 TRBJ2-1 TRBV7-9
CASSQDPGGSTDTQYF TGCGCCAGCAGCCAAGATCCGGGGGGGTCCACAGATACGCAGTATTTT - TRBD2 TRBJ2-3 TRBV4-1
CAWTPQAPNEQFF TGTGCCTGGACCCCTCAAGCCCCCAATGAGCAGTTCTTC once - TRBJ2-1 TRBV30
CASSLASWDSYGYTF TGTGCCAGCAGCTTAGCGTCCTGGGACAGCTATGGCTACACCTTC - TRBD1 TRBJ1-2 TRBV7-8
CASSVTGWETQYF TGTGCCAGCAGCGTAACAGGGTGGGAGACCCAGTACTTC - - TRBJ2-5 TRBV13
CASSEFGQGGLGYGYTF TGTGCCAGCAGTGAATTCGGACAGGGTGGGTTGGGCTATGGCTACACCTTC once TRBD1 TRBJ1-2 TRBV6-1
CASSQDRVGLAGAEQYF TGTGCCAGCAGCCAAGATAGGGTGGGACTAGCGGGGGCCGAGCAGTACTTC - TRBD2 TRBJ2-7 TRBV14
CASSFSGGSYNEQFF TGTGCCAGCAGCTTTAGCGGGGGGAGCTACAATGAGCAGTTCTTC - TRBD2 TRBJ2-1 TRBV7-2
CASSAAAGNSPLHF TGTGCCAGCAGCGCAGCTGCGGGTAATTCACCCCTCCACTTT once - TRBJ1-6 TRBV9
CASSLASSGYEQYF TGTGCCAGCAGCCTGGCTTCCTCGGGGTACGAGCAGTACTTC - - TRBJ2-7 TRBV7-6
CASSVASSRTYEQYF TGTGCCAGCAGCGTAGCCTCTAGTCGAACCTACGAGCAGTACTTC once - TRBJ2-7 TRBV9
CASSLGSRGSYEQYF TGTGCCAGCAGCTTGGGTAGTAGGGGGTCCTACGAGCAGTACTTC - - TRBJ2-7 TRBV5-4
CASSEYGSVRSVGVNEQFF TGTGCCAGCAGTGAGTACGGGAGTGTTAGGTCAGTTGGGGTCAATGAGCAGTTCTTC - - TRBJ2-1 TRBV2
CASSSTVNTEAFF TGTGCCAGCAGCTCGACAGTGAACACTGAAGCTTTCTTT - - TRBJ1-1 TRBV7-8
CASSSDRDECTF TGTGCCAGCAGCTCGGACAGGGACGAGTGCACCTTC - TRBD1 TRBJ1-2 TRBV5-4
CASSEISTGVHEQYF TGCGCCAGCAGTGAGATTTCGACAGGGGTCCACGAGCAGTACTTC - TRBD1 TRBJ2-7 TRBV10-1